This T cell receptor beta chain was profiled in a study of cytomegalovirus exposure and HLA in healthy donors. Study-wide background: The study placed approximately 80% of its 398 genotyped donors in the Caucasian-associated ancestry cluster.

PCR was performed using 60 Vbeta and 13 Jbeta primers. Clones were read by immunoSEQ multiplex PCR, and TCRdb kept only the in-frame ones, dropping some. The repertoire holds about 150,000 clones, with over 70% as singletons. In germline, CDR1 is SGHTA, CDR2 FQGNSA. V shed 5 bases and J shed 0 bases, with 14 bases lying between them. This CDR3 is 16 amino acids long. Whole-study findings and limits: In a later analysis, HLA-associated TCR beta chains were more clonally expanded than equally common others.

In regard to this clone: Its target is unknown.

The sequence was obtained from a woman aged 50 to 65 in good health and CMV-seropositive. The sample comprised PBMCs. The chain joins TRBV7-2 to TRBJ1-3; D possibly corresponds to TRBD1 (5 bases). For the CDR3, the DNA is TGTGCCAGCAGCAGACTCGGGGGGGGCTCTGGAAACACCATATATTTT. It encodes CASSRLGGGSGNTIYF.